This TCR beta chain was profiled in a study of blood T cell repertoires in COVID-19. Participants spanned ages about 18 to 90 years and resided in some 22 US areas. Trimming cost V 5 bases and J 4 bases; bases outside gene matches: 15. This CDR3 contains 17 residues. Germline V gene sequence: CDR1 MGHRA, CDR2 YSYEKL. Per the original data handling: Estimation of nucleated cell counts relied on the amplification of reference gene primers. Sequenced by immunoSEQ multiplex PCR; TCRdb stores in-frame clones only, minus some. The DNA was the basis for D and trimming; V, J and clone size are from that table. The table includes over 400,000 clones, around nine tenths detected once.

This receptor was obtained from a woman in her sixties who had recovered from COVID-19. Sequenced material: PBMCs or T cells enriched from blood (not recorded which). The chain uses TRBV4-1 and TRBJ2-7; 9 positions match TRBD1. The CDR3 DNA is TGCGCCAGCAGCGTAGGGACAGGGCATTCCTCGGGATACGAGCAGTACTTC. It translates to CASSVGTGHSSGYEQYF.